This T cell receptor (beta chain) was captured by sequencing in a study of memory CD8 T cells in hepatitis C reinfection (dated by TCRdb to about 2017). General notes on the study: Two consecutive HCV infections were spontaneously resolved by three donors, whereas a primary infection was cleared by two donors who then became chronically infected after reinfection. Pre-reinfection samples were obtained between 55 and 20 weeks before detection of reinfection. HCV reinfection was defined by a positive HCV RNA test following two negative tests taken at least 60 days apart. Between about 2009 and 2013, 4 to 6 reinfection cases that had stored pre-reinfection samples were identified. In the reinfection study, participants with a resolved prior HCV infection were followed up every 3 months. Across an HCV reinfection episode in a handful of donors, the study followed the TCR beta repertoire of virus-specific CD8 T cells over time. The investigation overall reported the following: Because only five or six donors were included, definitive conclusions about public clonotypes linked to secondary clearance were beyond the reach of the study.

The library relied on the immunoSEQ multiplex PCR assay. Genomic DNA was pulled from the sorted cells, and the automated high-throughput method of Adaptive Biotechnologies was used to sequence the TCR beta V, D and J regions. A two-step, bias-controlled multiplex PCR was used to amplify CDR3 regions. Amplified TCR beta libraries were sequenced on an Illumina instrument. The published analysis was carried out like this. Demultiplexed reads were processed to lower amplification and sequencing bias, and the IMGT database was used to assign CDR3 sequences to gene families. Repertoire data were analyzed with ImmunoSEQ software version 2.0. Clonotype lists were filtered to remove out-of-frame sequences as well as sequences containing stop codons in the CDR3. Clonotypes with a frequency below 0.01% were excluded because such low-frequency clonotypes corresponded to less than one cell. Richness was calculated by dividing observed richness by input cell number, and evenness was calculated by dividing Shannon entropy by log observed richness. To measure repertoire diversity and how similar the repertoire was between time points, Simpson diversity and Morisita-Horn overlap indices were applied. Clonotypes were sorted into dominant (>1%), sub-dominant (0.5-0.99%), low abundance (0.1-0.49%) or lowest abundance (<0.1%) groups. For the germline index, total nucleotide additions were subtracted from total CDR3 length, and that difference was then divided by total CDR3 length. The table comes from immuneACCESS by way of TCRdb, which keeps in-frame sequences with V and J called. Part of the clones is missing from these tables; in studies checked, under half for an unresolved V gene and the rest for unknown reasons. That table gives V, J and clone size, and the DNA gave D and trimming. The sample profile shows under 60,000 clones; around nine tenths of them were found once. Of the sample, 0.9% to 1.1% falls within the top ten clones.

The sample's time point label, in plain terms: pre-reinfection, 55 to 20 weeks before reinfection detection. Sorted cells were sequenced directly ex vivo, without in vitro expansion prior to TCR sequencing. The donors, who were people who inject drugs, were enrolled in the Montreal Acute Hepatitis C Cohort Study (HEPCO) in Canada. As controls, total naive CD8 T cells were sorted as viable CD3+ CD8+ CD45RO- cells from a couple of donors at all three reinfection time points. Before sorting, cryopreserved peripheral blood mononuclear cells were thawed and used as the source for purifying CD8 T cells. CD8 T cells were enriched by negative selection with the MACS CD8+ T cell Isolation Kit. A BD FACSAria II sorter with FACSDiva software was used for cell sorting, and FlowJo was used for data analysis. This clone occurred a few times. Its specific antigen is unknown. One base away there is no much larger clone; base qualities are not given.

The germline V gene (reference sequence) provides CDR1 GTSNPN and CDR2 SVGIG. V and J are trimmed by 3 bases and 2 bases, and the gene matches miss 2 bases of the junction. The CDR3 numbers 13 residues from cysteine through phenylalanine. CDR3 DNA is the only sequence kept; it has 39 bases, read in frame from the first base. The sequenced sample consisted of naive CD8+ T cells sorted from blood. The meaning of the sample's cell subset or site label: total naive CD8+CD45RO- T cells. The chain links TRBV30 with TRBJ1-1; 8 of the junction bases match TRBD1. The TCR originated in a man between 18 and 29 years old with hepatitis C virus infection. The encoded CDR3 is CAWRGQGNTEAFF. The DNA sequence is TGTGCCTGGAGAGGACAGGGAAACACTGAAGCTTTCTTT. The CDR3 plus the reference TRBV30 and TRBJ1-1 genes for the other parts give the full variable domain: SQTIHQWPATLVQPVGSPLSLECTVEGTSNPNLYWYRQAAGRGLQLLFYSVGIGQISSEVPQNLSASRPQDRQFILSSKKLLLSDSGFYLCAWRGQGNTEAFFGQGTRLTVV.